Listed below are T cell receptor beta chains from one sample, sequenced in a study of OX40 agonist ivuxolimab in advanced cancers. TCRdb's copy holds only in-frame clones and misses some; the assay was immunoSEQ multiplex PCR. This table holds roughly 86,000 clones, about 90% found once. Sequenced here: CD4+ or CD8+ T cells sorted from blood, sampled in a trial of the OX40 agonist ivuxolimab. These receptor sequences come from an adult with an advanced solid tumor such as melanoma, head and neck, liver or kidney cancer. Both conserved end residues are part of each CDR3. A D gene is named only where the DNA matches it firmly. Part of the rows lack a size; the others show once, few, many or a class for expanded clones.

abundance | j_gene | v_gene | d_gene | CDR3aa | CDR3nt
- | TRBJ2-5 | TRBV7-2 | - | CASSLAIRGKVGETQYF | TGTGCCAGCAGCTTAGCTATCCGCGGGAAGGTTGGAGAGACCCAGTACTTC
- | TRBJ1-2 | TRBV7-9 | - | CASSQAGYYGYTF | TGTGCCAGCAGCCAAGCCGGGTATTATGGCTACACCTTC
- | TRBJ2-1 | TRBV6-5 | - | CASSYSLGRAEDEQFF | TGTGCCAGCAGTTACTCGCTCGGGAGAGCGGAGGATGAGCAGTTCTTC
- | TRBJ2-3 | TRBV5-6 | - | CASSLLSATDTQYF | TGTGCCAGCAGCTTGCTTAGCGCCACAGATACGCAGTATTTT
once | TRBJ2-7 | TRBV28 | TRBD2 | CATVPGLATHEQYF | TGTGCCACTGTACCGGGACTAGCCACCCACGAGCAGTACTTC
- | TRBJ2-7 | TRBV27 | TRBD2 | CASTQRLAGAYEQYF | TGTGCCAGCACTCAACGACTAGCGGGAGCCTACGAGCAGTACTTC
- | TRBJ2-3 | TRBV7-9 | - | CASSFGRDSTDTQYF | TGTGCCAGCAGCTTCGGGCGGGATAGCACAGATACGCAGTATTTT
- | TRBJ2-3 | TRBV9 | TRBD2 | CASSVEPRPAGDTDTQYF | TGTGCCAGCAGCGTAGAGCCCCGGCCAGCGGGAGACACAGATACGCAGTATTTT
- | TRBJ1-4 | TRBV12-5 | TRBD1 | CASGLVMSGGTPNEKLFF | TGTGCTAGTGGTTTGGTAATGTCAGGGGGCACGCCTAATGAAAAACTGTTTTTT
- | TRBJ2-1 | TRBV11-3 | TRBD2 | CASSKTGTSPYNEQFF | TGTGCCAGCAGCAAAACCGGGACTAGCCCCTACAATGAGCAGTTCTTC
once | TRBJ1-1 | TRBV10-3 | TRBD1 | CAIRAGTGGEAFF | TGTGCCATCAGGGCCGGGACAGGGGGCGAAGCTTTCTTT
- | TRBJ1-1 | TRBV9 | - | CASSVAVGGRGNTEAFF | TGTGCCAGCAGCGTAGCTGTGGGCGGCAGGGGGAACACTGAAGCTTTCTTT
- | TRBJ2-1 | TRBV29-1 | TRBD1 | CSVAGQGVNEQFF | TGCAGCGTTGCGGGACAGGGAGTTAATGAGCAGTTCTTC
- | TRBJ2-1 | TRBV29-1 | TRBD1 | CSVERTGYYEQFF | TGCAGCGTGGAACGGACAGGCTATTATGAGCAGTTCTTC
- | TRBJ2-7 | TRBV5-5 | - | CASSLVEGLGEQYF | TGTGCCAGCAGCTTGGTCGAGGGCCTGGGCGAGCAGTACTTC
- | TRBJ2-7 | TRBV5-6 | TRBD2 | CASSTRLAGAQYF | TGTGCCAGCAGCACCCGACTAGCGGGAGCGCAGTACTTC
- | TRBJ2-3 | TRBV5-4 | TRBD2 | CASRLTSGFTDTQYF | TGTGCCAGCAGACTGACTAGCGGATTCACAGATACGCAGTATTTT
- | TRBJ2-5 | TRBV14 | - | CASRLTGAQETQYF | TGTGCCAGCAGGCTGACTGGAGCCCAAGAGACCCAGTACTTC
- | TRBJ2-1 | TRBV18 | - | CASSSMPRREQFF | TGTGCCAGCTCCTCGATGCCTAGGCGTGAGCAGTTCTTC
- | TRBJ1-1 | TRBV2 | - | CASSSQVNTEAFF | TGTGCCAGCAGTAGTCAAGTGAACACTGAAGCTTTCTTT
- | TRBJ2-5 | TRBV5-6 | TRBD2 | CASSLASGGRGETQYF | TGTGCCAGCAGCTTGGCTAGCGGGGGCCGTGGGGAGACCCAGTACTTC
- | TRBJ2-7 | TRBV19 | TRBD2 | CASSNLGLVYEQYF | TGTGCCAGTAGTAACCTGGGACTAGTCTACGAGCAGTACTTC
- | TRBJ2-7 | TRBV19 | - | CASSIYSSSAYEQYF | TGTGCCAGTAGTATCTACTCAAGCTCTGCCTACGAGCAGTACTTC
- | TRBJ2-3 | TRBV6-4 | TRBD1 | CASRRTGGLRVSGTDTQYF | TGTGCCAGCAGGCGGACAGGGGGCCTTCGGGTATCTGGCACAGATACGCAGTATTTT
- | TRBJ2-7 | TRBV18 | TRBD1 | CASSPGTGGASYEQYF | TGTGCCAGCTCACCGGGGACAGGGGGAGCCTCCTACGAGCAGTACTTC
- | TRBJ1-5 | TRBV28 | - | CASSPMNGRPQHF | TGTGCCAGCAGTCCGATGAATGGGAGGCCCCAGCATTTT
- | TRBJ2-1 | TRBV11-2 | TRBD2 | CASSQNPGFAGGDNEQFF | TGTGCCAGCAGCCAAAATCCGGGCTTCGCGGGAGGTGACAATGAGCAGTTCTTC
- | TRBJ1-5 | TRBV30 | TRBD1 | CAGGEGRGLQPQHF | TGTGCCGGGGGGGAGGGCAGGGGGCTACAGCCCCAGCATTTT
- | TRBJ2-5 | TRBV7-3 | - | CASSRGTPETQYF | TGTGCCAGCAGCCGTGGAACCCCAGAGACCCAGTACTTC
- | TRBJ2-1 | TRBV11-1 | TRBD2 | CASSLGLAKYNEQFF | TGTGCCAGCAGCTTGGGACTAGCTAAATACAATGAGCAGTTCTTC
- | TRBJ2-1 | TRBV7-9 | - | CASSAMQDYNEQFF | TGTGCCAGCAGCGCAATGCAGGACTACAATGAGCAGTTCTTC
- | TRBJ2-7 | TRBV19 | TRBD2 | CARLRGGPFCEQYF | TGTGCCAGGCTGCGGGGAGGGCCGTTCTGCGAGCAGTACTTC
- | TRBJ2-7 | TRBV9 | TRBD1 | CASGTGSYEQYF | TGTGCCAGCGGGACAGGATCCTACGAGCAGTACTTC
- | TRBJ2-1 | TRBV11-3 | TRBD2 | CASSPDGGRANEQFF | TGTGCCAGCAGCCCGGACGGCGGGAGGGCCAATGAGCAGTTCTTC
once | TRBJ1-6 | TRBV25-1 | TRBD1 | CASSEYIFRGQGNSPLHF | TGTGCCAGCAGTGAATATATTTTTCGTGGACAGGGGAATTCACCCCTCCACTTT
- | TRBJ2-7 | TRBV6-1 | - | CASTGDGYEQYF | TGTGCCAGCACAGGGGATGGCTACGAGCAGTACTTC
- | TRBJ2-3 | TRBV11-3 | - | CASSYTDTQYF | TGTGCCAGCAGCTACACAGATACGCAGTATTTT
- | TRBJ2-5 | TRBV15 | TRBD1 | CATSSGTAPQETQYF | TGTGCCACCAGCAGCGGGACAGCTCCCCAAGAGACCCAGTACTTC
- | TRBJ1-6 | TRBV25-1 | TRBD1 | CATTGAGNSPLHF | TGTGCCACGACAGGGGCAGGGAATTCACCCCTCCACTTT
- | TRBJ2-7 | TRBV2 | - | CASKYGEQYF | TGTGCCAGCAAGTACGGCGAGCAGTACTTC
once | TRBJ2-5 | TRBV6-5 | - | CASRTTGRQETQYF | TGTGCCAGCAGAACTACAGGGAGGCAGGAGACCCAGTACTTC
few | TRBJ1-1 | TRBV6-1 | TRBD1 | CASSEVAAGGAFF | TGTGCCAGCAGTGAAGTGGCTGCAGGGGGAGCTTTCTTT
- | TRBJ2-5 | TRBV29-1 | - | CSVGSFGDPGTVKETQYF | TGCAGCGTTGGTTCGTTCGGGGATCCCGGGACGGTCAAAGAGACCCAGTACTTC
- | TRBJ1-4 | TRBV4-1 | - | CASSQDRARASNEKLFF | TGCGCCAGCAGCCAAGACCGGGCTAGGGCGTCTAATGAAAAACTGTTTTTT
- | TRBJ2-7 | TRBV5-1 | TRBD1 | CASSLARTGAYEQYF | TGCGCCAGCAGCTTGGCCCGGACAGGGGCCTACGAGCAGTACTTC
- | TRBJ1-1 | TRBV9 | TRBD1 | CASSPRDRHMNTEAFF | TGTGCCAGCAGCCCCCGGGACAGACACATGAACACTGAAGCTTTCTTT